The entry below gives a single T cell receptor beta chain sequence along with its context. This clone occurred a few times. Its specific antigen is unknown. No base qualities exist here, and no much larger clone lies one base off it. Other DNA sequences in this specimen translate into the identical CDR3. The entire isolated RNA was reverse transcribed using the High Capacity cDNA Reverse Transcription Kit, and thus expressed TCRB transcripts were sequenced. Deep immunoSEQ sequencing was applied to naive, central memory and regulatory T cell samples, giving an average of roughly 3.5 million total reads per sample. After sorted cells were lysed in RLT buffer, RNA was extracted with DNase-treated RNeasy Micro or Mini kits, with the choice depending on cell number. Each cell subset was processed on its own to prevent cross-contamination, while patient and healthy donor samples were processed together. Using the immunoSEQ multiplex PCR, TCRB sequences were amplified from cDNA into 87-bp fragments spanning the CDR3 region. Amplicons were sequenced on the Illumina HiSeq platform. Per the source publication's procedure: PCR bias was corrected computationally using synthetic template baselines, and reads within Hamming distance 2 were collapsed, with unmergeable singletons discarded. By aligning reads against IMGT, V, D and J genes, CDR3 length, and insertions or deletions at six rearrangement sites were assigned. Within each subset, clonotype counts were normalized to sorted cell number, after which true diversity and Gini coefficients were computed with the tcR R package. The overlap coefficient, calculated on TCRB nucleotide sequences, was used to quantify repertoire sharing. In TCRdb, the immuneACCESS table is reduced to in-frame sequences with V and J assigned. These tables do not hold every clone; where another copy was compared, an unresolved V gene accounts for under half, and the others remain unexplained. From that table come the V and J calls and clone size; the DNA was used to work out D and trimming. This sample lists about 150,000 clones; under 9.5% were detected once. The top ten clonotypes cover 0.55% to 0.75% of the sample.

The data were obtained in a study of beta chain features in type 1 diabetes (dated by TCRdb to 2016 to 2019). Background on the whole study: Patients and healthy donors did not differ in mean age, gender distribution, total cell number or subset yield. A total of approximately 99,000,000 sorted cells were examined across all samples, and RNA yield correlated strongly with the number of cells per subset. The study compared TCRB repertoires of sorted circulating CD4+ T cell subsets between recently diagnosed type 1 diabetes patients and matched healthy donors. Whereas all 30 or so donors provided naive and central memory subsets, regulatory and stem cell-like memory subsets were isolated from just 8 patients and about 8 healthy donors.

The germline V gene (reference sequence) specifies LNHDA as CDR1 and SQIVND as CDR2. Unmatched junction bases come to 3, with V trimmed by 5 bases and J by 5 bases. Spanning cysteine to phenylalanine, the CDR3 consists of 13 amino acids. The entry retains the CDR3 DNA only, 39 bases that are in frame from base 1. What the work shows at the level of the full study, not this receptor alone: Because cDNA was sequenced instead of genomic DNA, highly expressing activated cells could be over-represented, though the groups showed no difference in activation or CD3 levels. PCR may preferentially amplify shorter templates, but because patient and control samples were amplified and corrected together, any resulting skew would affect both groups equally. Naive, central memory and regulatory TCRB repertoires appeared to be more similar among patients than among healthy donors. A moderate but significant shortening of TCRB CDR3 length was observed in type 1 diabetes patients in all four CD4+ subsets. HLA sub-analyses involved small numbers of individuals, so any influence of HLA type on TCRB rearrangement remained unresolved. Fewer insertions and more nucleotide deletions at VDJ recombination sites were observed in patients with type 1 diabetes, implying thymic rearrangement abnormalities.

From each donor, a single peripheral blood sample of approximately 110 mL on average was drawn into heparinised tubes. Using a panel that included CD45RO, CCR7, CD25, CD127, CD95 and CD27, naive, central memory, regulatory and stem cell-like memory CD4+ T cells were sorted on a BD FACSAria II. All sorted populations exceeded 98% purity. PBMCs were isolated right away by Lymphoprep density gradient centrifugation and were stained directly, without culture. So that batch effects would be minimized, each experiment stained and sorted samples in pairs, pairing one healthy donor with one patient. What was sequenced was central memory CD4+ T cells from blood. The receptor was isolated from a man between 18 and 29 years old in good health. The sequence joins TRBV19 to TRBJ1-1; 9 central bases correspond to TRBD1. The CDR3 loop reads CASSRTGETEAFF. The DNA is TGTGCCAGTAGTCGGACAGGGGAAACTGAAGCTTTCTTT.